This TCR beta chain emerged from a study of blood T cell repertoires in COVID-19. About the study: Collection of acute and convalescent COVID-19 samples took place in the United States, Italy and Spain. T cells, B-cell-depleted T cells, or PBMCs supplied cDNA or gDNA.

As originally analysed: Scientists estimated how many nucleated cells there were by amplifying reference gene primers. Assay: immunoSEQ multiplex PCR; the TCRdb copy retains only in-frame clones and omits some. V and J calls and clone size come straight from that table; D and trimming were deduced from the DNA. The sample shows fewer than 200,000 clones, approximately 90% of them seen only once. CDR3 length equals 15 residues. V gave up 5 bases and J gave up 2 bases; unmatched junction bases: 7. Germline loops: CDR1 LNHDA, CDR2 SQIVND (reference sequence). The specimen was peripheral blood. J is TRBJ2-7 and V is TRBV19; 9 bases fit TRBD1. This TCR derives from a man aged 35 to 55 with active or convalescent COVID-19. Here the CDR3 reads CASSPRGTGPYEQYF. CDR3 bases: TGTGCCAGTAGTCCGCGGGGGACAGGGCCCTACGAGCAGTACTTC.